The 7 T cell receptor beta chains below were found in one sample sequenced in a study of cytomegalovirus exposure and HLA in healthy donors. The PCR employed 60 Vbeta primers together with 13 Jbeta primers. The table came from immunoSEQ multiplex PCR; TCRdb's copy has only in-frame clones and leaves some out. Recorded for this sample: roughly 190,000 clones. Sequencing was done on a sample of PBMCs. Source of these receptors: a man aged 25 to 40 in good health and CMV-seronegative.

The chain uses TRBV5-5 and TRBJ2-7; the match to TRBD2 covers 9 bases. V was clipped by 0 bases and J by 4 bases; unmatched bases: 5. The CDR3 sequence is 15 residues long. Per the germline V gene, CDR1 is SGHKS and CDR2 is YYEKEE (reference sequence). CDR3 bases: TGTGCCAGCAGCTTGGTAGCGGGGGTTGGGTACGAGCAGTACTTC. This encodes CASSLVAGVGYEQYF.

CDR3 in amino acids: CASSETVNEKLFF. In nucleotides, the CDR3 is TGTGCCAGCTCCGAGACAGTTAATGAAAAACTGTTTTTT. This rearrangement joins TRBV18 to TRBJ1-4, with a possible D match to TRBD1 (5 bases). Germline CDR1 is KGHSH and CDR2 is LQKENI. V shed 6 bases and J shed 4 bases, with 9 bases lying between them. This CDR3 comprises 13 residues.

This chain uses TRBV9 with TRBJ2-3; 7 nucleotides align to TRBD2. The ends lost 4 bases at V and 1 base at J; junction bases unmatched: 3. This CDR3 has 14 amino acids. The germline V gene encodes CDR1 SGDLS and CDR2 YYNGEE. CDR3: CASSLAGGTDTQYF. The CDR3 DNA sequence: TGTGCCAGCAGCTTGGCGGGGGGCACAGATACGCAGTATTTT.

The chain is built from TRBV7-3 and TRBJ2-2, with D tentatively TRBD1 (6 bases). The ends were cut back, 2 bases at V and 0 bases at J, with 13 bases in the middle. This CDR3 region has 17 residues. CDR1 and CDR2 from the germline V gene are SGHTA and FQGTGA. The DNA of the CDR3 is TGTGCCAGCAGCTTATACCTGGACAGTCCGAACACCGGGGAGCTGTTTTTT. Translated, it gives CASSLYLDSPNTGELFF.

The chain recombines TRBV4-2 with TRBJ2-1; TRBD2 matches 8 bases. The CDR3 runs to 16 residues. Germline loops: CDR1 LGHNA, CDR2 YNFKEQ. J was trimmed by 10 bases and V by 0 bases; bases with no gene match: 11. DNA of the CDR3: TGTGCCAGCAGCCAAGAAACACTAGCGGTGGCACACGAGCAGTTCTTC. Encoded protein: CASSQETLAVAHEQFF.

The rearrangement uses TRBV30 and TRBJ1-1, with a tentative D call TRBD1 (6 bases). Germline CDR1 GTSNPN, CDR2 SVGIG (reference sequence). There are 15 residues in the CDR3. The V gene lost 2 bases and the J gene lost 1 base, with 14 bases spanning the gap. CDR3 DNA: TGTGCCTGGAGTCCCCGCCTGACAGGGAACACTGAAGCTTTCTTT. It is translated as CAWSPRLTGNTEAFF.

V gene TRBV2 combines with J gene TRBJ2-5; TRBD1 agrees at 7 bases. This CDR3 spans 17 amino acids. V was clipped by 3 bases and J by 5 bases; unmatched bases: 15. Looked up from germline, CDR1 is SNHLY and CDR2 is FYNNEI. This CDR3 reads CASSDVPGQAFRETQYF. CDR3 nucleotide sequence: TGTGCCAGCAGTGATGTCCCTGGACAGGCCTTTCGGGAGACCCAGTACTTC. Using reference TRBV2 and TRBJ2-5 for the parts outside the CDR3, the full variable domain is EPEVTQTPSHQVTQMGQEVILRCVPISNHLYFYWYRQILGQKVEFLVSFYNNEISEKSEIFDDQFSVERPDGSNFTLKIRSTKLEDSAMYFCASSDVPGQAFRETQYFGPGTRLLVL.